A selection of T cell receptor beta chains follows, all from one sample in a study of T cell responses to AZD1222 COVID-19 vaccine. Here immunoSEQ multiplex PCR was the method, and the copy in TCRdb shows in-frame clones only, minus some. This table holds 120,000 to 150,000 clones, around 84% found once. The sample here was peripheral blood, taken 28 days after the second AZD1222 dose. The source of these receptors is an adult who received the AZD1222 COVID-19 vaccine. The CDR3 runs from the conserved cysteine through the conserved F or W. The order of the fields is clone size, V gene, CDR3 length, J gene, D gene, CDR3 protein, CDR3 DNA. The D gene is left open where the match is weak. For some rows the clone size is stated as once, few or many, or as a class when expanded; others skip it.

size: few; V: TRBV11-2; length: 14; J: TRBJ2-7; D: TRBD2; CDR3: CASSLGGVSREAHF; DNA: TGTGCCAGCAGCTTAGGGGGGGTTTCGCGGGAGGCCCACTTC
size: .; V: TRBV2; length: 17; J: TRBJ1-2; D: TRBD1; CDR3: CASSEALLGQEDEGYTF; DNA: TGTGCCAGCAGTGAAGCGCTTCTCGGACAGGAAGACGAGGGCTACACCTTC
size: .; V: TRBV7-2; length: 14; J: TRBJ2-5; D: TRBD2; CDR3: CASNPSGGQETQYF; DNA: TGTGCCAGCAATCCTAGCGGGGGGCAAGAGACCCAGTACTTC
size: .; V: TRBV7-8; length: 15; J: TRBJ2-1; D: TRBD1; CDR3: CASTLRDSHYNEQFF; DNA: TGTGCCAGCACACTCCGGGACAGCCACTACAATGAGCAGTTCTTC
size: .; V: TRBV10-3; length: 16; J: TRBJ1-3; D: TRBD1; CDR3: CAIRGNRDSSGNTIYF; DNA: TGTGCCATCAGGGGGAACAGGGACAGCTCTGGAAACACCATATATTTT
size: .; V: TRBV14; length: 15; J: TRBJ2-3; D: TRBD1; CDR3: CASSQAGTATDTQYF; DNA: TGTGCCAGCAGCCAAGCTGGGACAGCCACAGATACGCAGTATTTT
size: .; V: TRBV7-8; length: 14; J: TRBJ2-2; D: .; CDR3: CASIRNLDTGELFF; DNA: TGTGCCAGCATAAGGAACTTGGATACCGGGGAGCTGTTTTTT
size: few; V: TRBV2; length: 13; J: TRBJ1-1; D: TRBD1; CDR3: CASDVETGGRAFF; DNA: TGTGCCAGCGATGTAGAGACAGGGGGGAGAGCTTTCTTT
size: .; V: TRBV2; length: 13; J: TRBJ1-5; D: .; CDR3: CASRNQGNQPQHF; DNA: TGTGCCAGCAGGAACCAGGGGAATCAGCCCCAGCATTTT
size: .; V: TRBV28; length: 14; J: TRBJ2-5; D: .; CDR3: CAGSLAGTQETQYF; DNA: TGTGCCGGCAGTTTAGCAGGGACCCAAGAGACCCAGTACTTC
size: .; V: TRBV9; length: 14; J: TRBJ1-6; D: .; CDR3: CASSVEQGGSPLHF; DNA: TGTGCCAGCAGCGTAGAACAGGGAGGATCACCCCTCCACTTT
size: .; V: TRBV6-5; length: 12; J: TRBJ1-2; D: .; CDR3: CASSYPGDGYTF; DNA: TGTGCCAGCAGTTACCCTGGGGATGGCTACACCTTC
size: .; V: TRBV6-5; length: 16; J: TRBJ1-3; D: .; CDR3: CASSYSWGAPGNTIYF; DNA: TGTGCCAGCAGTTACTCCTGGGGAGCGCCTGGAAACACCATATATTTT
size: .; V: TRBV27; length: 15; J: TRBJ1-1; D: .; CDR3: CASSFSRVGNTEAFF; DNA: TGTGCCAGCAGTTTCTCCAGGGTGGGGAACACTGAAGCTTTCTTT
size: .; V: TRBV9; length: 17; J: TRBJ2-2; D: TRBD2; CDR3: CASSVGTSGGATGELFF; DNA: TGTGCCAGCAGCGTAGGCACTAGCGGGGGGGCAACCGGGGAGCTGTTTTTT
size: once; V: TRBV18; length: 14; J: TRBJ2-4; D: TRBD1; CDR3: CASSPGTGGDIQYF; DNA: TGTGCCAGCTCCCCCGGGACAGGGGGGGACATTCAGTACTTC
size: .; V: TRBV4-1; length: 14; J: TRBJ2-7; D: TRBD2; CDR3: CASSYYGGSHEQYF; DNA: TGCGCCAGCAGCTATTACGGCGGGAGCCACGAGCAGTACTTC
size: few; V: TRBV5-1; length: 13; J: TRBJ2-7; D: .; CDR3: CASSADPDGEQYF; DNA: TGCGCCAGCAGCGCCGATCCGGACGGCGAGCAGTACTTC
size: .; V: TRBV28; length: 13; J: TRBJ2-3; D: .; CDR3: CASNLGGTDTQYF; DNA: TGTGCCAGCAACTTAGGGGGGACAGATACGCAGTATTTT
size: once; V: TRBV2; length: 13; J: TRBJ1-5; D: .; CDR3: CASNDEGETPQHF; DNA: TGTGCCAGCAACGATGAGGGAGAGACGCCCCAGCATTTT
size: few; V: TRBV19; length: 14; J: TRBJ1-6; D: .; CDR3: CASSAGGYNSPLHF; DNA: TGTGCCAGTAGTGCGGGGGGCTATAATTCACCCCTCCACTTT
size: once; V: TRBV30; length: 13; J: TRBJ1-3; D: .; CDR3: CAWRGGSGNTIYF; DNA: TGTGCCTGGAGAGGAGGTTCTGGAAACACCATATATTTT
size: once; V: TRBV15; length: 15; J: TRBJ2-1; D: TRBD1; CDR3: CATSTGGTGGNEQFF; DNA: TGTGCCACCAGCACCGGGGGGACAGGGGGTAATGAGCAGTTCTTC
size: .; V: TRBV6-5; length: 15; J: TRBJ1-6; D: .; CDR3: CASSYTGRGNSPLHF; DNA: TGTGCCAGCAGTTATACAGGGAGAGGGAATTCACCCCTCCACTTT
size: once; V: TRBV4-1; length: 15; J: TRBJ2-2; D: .; CDR3: CASSQGSRGGGELFF; DNA: TGCGCCAGCAGCCAAGGGAGTCGGGGCGGCGGGGAGCTGTTTTTT